This T cell receptor beta chain was found in a study of CXCR3-negative and CXCR3-positive naive CD8 T cells. Findings and caveats of the study: In CXCR3-positive naive cells, the TRB CDR3s were more hydrophobic than in CXCR3-negative naive cells.

The germline gives CDR1 SQVTM, CDR2 ANQGSEA. The CDR3 sequence is 13 residues long. Carrying UMI labels, the TRB cDNA libraries were prepared through 5' RACE. TCRdb reprocessed the 5' RACE reads and reports one entry per CDR3 protein, with no DNA. The table for this sample gives some 130,000 distinct CDR3 sequences. As for this clonotype: Its antigen is still unknown.

The clonotype comes from a human donor in good health. Some clones in this sample may be carry-over from other donors' samples. J is TRBJ2-7 and V is TRBV29-1; TCRdb indicates TRBD1, and absent DNA this call remains unverified. Sequencing input: naive CXCR3+ CD8+ T cells from blood. Subset defined: CD45RO-CCR7+CD27+CD95- naive CD8+ T cells expressing CXCR3 (TNR3+). The CDR3 reads CSARYRGLYEQYF.